The 17 T cell receptor beta chains reported below all come from one sample, sequenced in a study of Tregs in tolerant kidney transplant recipients. Recipients received nonmyeloablative bone marrow transplants from related graft donors, with transient mixed chimerism. This table comes from immunoSEQ multiplex PCR, and its TCRdb copy is limited to in-frame clones, with some not included. Of about 64,000 clones in the sample, approximately 87% are singletons; the top ten hold 3.8%. Source: CD4+ T cells from blood (PBMCs), taken 6 months after the transplant. The receptors shown here come from a human patient who received a combined kidney and bone marrow transplant. Some T cells may have originated in the graft donor.

The chain links TRBV5-1 to TRBJ1-1, with D uncertain. V lost 1 base, J lost 0 bases, and 16 bases lay in between. Germline V lookup: CDR1 SGHRS, CDR2 YFSETQ. This CDR3 has 17 amino acids. This chain's CDR3 is CASSLFGQLALNTEAFF. The CDR3, as DNA: TGCGCCAGCAGCTTGTTTGGGCAGTTGGCCCTGAACACTGAAGCTTTCTTT. The whole variable domain, filled in from reference TRBV5-1 and TRBJ1-1, reads KAGVTQTPRYLIKTRGQQVTLSCSPISGHRSVSWYQQTPGQGLQFLFEYFSETQRNKGNFPGRFSGRQFSNSRSEMNVSTLELGDSALYLCASSLFGQLALNTEAFFGQGTRLTVV.

The chain links TRBV5-5 to TRBJ2-3, with 9 positions matching TRBD2. The CDR3 loop spans 14 amino acids. Unmatched junction bases numbered 9, after V lost 9 bases and J lost 4 bases. Germline V gene data show CDR1 as SGHKS and CDR2 as YYEKEE (reference sequence). This chain's CDR3 is CANSTSGLPDTQYF. CDR3 DNA sequence: TGTGCCAACAGTACTAGCGGGCTCCCAGATACGCAGTATTTT.

V usage is TRBV29-1 and J usage is TRBJ1-2; D ambiguous. Germline V gives CDR1 SQVTM, CDR2 ANQGSEA. CDR3 length: 12 amino acids. The germline V and J ends were trimmed by 4 bases and 1 base, with 7 bases remaining between them. The CDR3 region has the DNA TGCAGCGTTGTATACAGTAACTATGGCTACACCTTC. As protein: CSVVYSNYGYTF.

The CDR3 loop is CASSQSIQRGMNTEAFF. The CDR3 DNA sequence: TGCGCCAGCAGTCAATCGATCCAAAGGGGAATGAACACTGAAGCTTTCTTT. The V call is TRBV23-1, the J call TRBJ1-1; D is perhaps TRBD1 (5 bases). TRBV23-1 is marked as an open reading frame, function uncertain. The CDR3 spans 17 residues. V lost 0 bases and J lost 0, with 14 bases in between.

V gene TRBV11-2 combines with J gene TRBJ1-1, with TRBD1 matching 8 bases. In germline, CDR1 is SGHAT, CDR2 FQNNGV. Losses at the gene ends were 5 bases for V and 5 bases for J; bases not matched to a gene: 7. The CDR3 contains 14 residues. The CDR3: CASSPDRDGTEAFF. In DNA form, the CDR3 reads TGTGCCAGCAGCCCGGACAGGGATGGGACTGAAGCTTTCTTT.

The rearrangement joins TRBV2 to TRBJ1-5; 9 bases are a match to TRBD1. Germline V gene data show CDR1 as SNHLY and CDR2 as FYNNEI. The length of the CDR3 is 14 residues. Trimming cost V 4 bases and J 9 bases; bases outside gene matches: 7. The CDR3 DNA reads as TGTGCCAGCAGTGCGGGGGACAGGGACAGGCCCCAGCATTTT. Translating it yields CASSAGDRDRPQHF.

The chain uses TRBV7-2 and TRBJ1-5; D may be TRBD1 (5 bases). This CDR3 region has 15 residues. With 5 bases removed from V and 3 bases from J, the gap between germline ends came to 14 bases. CDR1 is SGHTA and CDR2 is FQGNSA in the germline V gene. The CDR3 DNA is TGTGCCAGCAGCCCCAATGGACAAACCAATCAGCCCCAGCATTTT. This codes for CASSPNGQTNQPQHF.

V usage is TRBV6-5 and J usage is TRBJ1-1; 10 nucleotides agree with TRBD1. J gave up 1 base and V 10 bases, and 6 bases lay outside the gene matches. CDR1 and CDR2 from the germline V gene are MNHEY and SVGAGI. The CDR3 is 14 amino acids. The CDR3 DNA is TGTGCCACCCTGGACAGGGGGAAGAACACTGAAGCTTTCTTT. It is translated as CATLDRGKNTEAFF.

The chain recombines TRBV7-6 with TRBJ1-5; 8 bases are shared with TRBD1. J gave up 0 bases and V 5 bases, and 12 bases lay outside the gene matches. This CDR3 spans 18 amino acids. Per germline, CDR1 SGHVS and CDR2 FNYEAQ. The CDR3 DNA is TGTGCCAGCAGCCTACGGGACAGGTTCGAGGGTAGCAATCAGCCCCAGCATTTT. Protein: CASSLRDRFEGSNQPQHF.

The chain carries TRBV18 and TRBJ2-7; the D is unclear. The CDR3 extends over 12 amino acids. Looked up from germline, CDR1 is KGHSH and CDR2 is LQKENI. The V end was cut by 6 bases, the J end by 2 bases, with 8 bases between. The CDR3 reads CASSPQAYEQYF. Written as DNA, the CDR3 is TGTGCCAGCTCTCCTCAGGCCTACGAGCAGTACTTC.

This clone appeared once. This chain uses TRBV5-1 with TRBJ2-1; 9 bases line up with TRBD2. Germline V gene lookup returns CDR1 SGHRS and CDR2 YFSETQ. This CDR3 is 15 amino acids long. The junction had 5 bases not matched to a gene; V was cut back by 0 bases and J by 7 bases. The CDR3 here is CASSLGLAGRNEQFF. Written as DNA, the CDR3 is TGCGCCAGCAGCTTGGGCCTAGCGGGGAGGAATGAGCAGTTCTTC.

The rearrangement links TRBV19 to TRBJ2-5, with TRBD2 as a possible D gene (5 bases). Germline V gene lookup returns CDR1 LNHDA and CDR2 SQIVND (reference sequence). Trimming removed 3 bases from V and 2 bases from J, with 13 bases in between. The CDR3 has 15 residues. CDR3 region: CASSINRSGQETQYF. DNA for the CDR3: TGTGCCAGTAGTATCAATAGGTCGGGACAAGAGACCCAGTACTTC.

The rearrangement joins TRBV6-5 to TRBJ1-6, with TRBD1 matching over 7 bases. CDR1 is MNHEY and CDR2 is SVGAGI in the germline V gene. With 6 bases clipped from V and 7 bases from J, the junction kept 9 bases outside the gene matches. The CDR3 is 15 residues long. The CDR3 DNA sequence: TGTGCCAGCAGACCTCCCGGGACAGAGAATTCACCCCTCCACTTT. Protein sequence: CASRPPGTENSPLHF.

The V gene is TRBV6-5, the J gene TRBJ2-7, with D maybe TRBD1 (5 bases). The CDR3 runs to 11 residues. Germline V gene data show CDR1 as MNHEY and CDR2 as SVGAGI. The ends were cut back, 6 bases at V and 5 bases at J, with 8 bases in the middle. CDR3 region: CASRKTDEQYF. For the CDR3, the DNA is TGTGCCAGCAGGAAGACAGACGAGCAGTACTTC.

V usage is TRBV6-6 and J usage is TRBJ2-2; 8 bases agree with TRBD2. J was trimmed by 1 base and V by 6 bases; bases with no gene match: 7. The germline CDR1 and CDR2 sequences are MNHNY and SVGAGI (reference sequence). This CDR3 is 16 amino acids long. The CDR3 DNA sequence: TGTGCCAGCAGGGCGCCGGGACTAGAGAACACCGGGGAGCTGTTTTTT. This gives the protein CASRAPGLENTGELFF.

In its sample, this clone was seen once. The CDR3 sequence: CASSFAGGNTEAFF. CDR3 nucleotide sequence: TGTGCCAGCAGTTTCGCGGGGGGGAACACTGAAGCTTTCTTT. The chain links TRBV27 to TRBJ1-1; TRBD1 is a possible D gene (5 bases). Trimming pared 3 bases from V and 1 base from J, leaving 9 bases between. Germline assignment: CDR1 MNHEY and CDR2 SMNVEV (reference sequence). CDR3 length: 14 amino acids.

This rearrangement joins TRBV7-2 to TRBJ2-5; 7 bases match TRBD1. Germline V CDR1 and CDR2: SGHTA, FQGNSA. The J segment lost 2 bases and the V segment lost 5 bases, leaving 11 bases of the junction unmatched. This CDR3 is 16 amino acids long. CDR3 nucleotides: TGTGCCAGCAGCGGACAGGTTTTCCGACTACAAGAGACCCAGTACTTC. This translates into CASSGQVFRLQETQYF.